This T cell receptor beta chain comes out of a study of T-cell reconstitution after alpha-beta-depleted transplantation in children. This clonotype was counted a few times. Unique molecular identifiers were used to barcode this TCRbeta library. One entry per CDR3 protein, called by TCRdb with MiXCR from the PCR reads. Here the sample spans approximately 400,000 distinct CDR3 sequences, roughly a tenth being singletons. Sequencing was performed on PBMCs from the stem cell graft donor, taken from the stem cell graft. The receptor comes from a human donor who donated a stem cell graft to a child with acute myeloid leukemia.

CDR3 residues: CASSLITGNSGNTIYF. The CDR3 region has the DNA TGCGCCAGCAGCTTAATTACAGGGAACTCTGGAAACACCATATATTTT. The gene calls are TRBV5-1 and TRBJ1-3; weak D call: TRBD1 (6 bases). The CDR3 contains 16 residues. With 2 bases removed from V and 0 bases from J, the gap between germline ends came to 12 bases. CDR1 SGHRS and CDR2 YFSETQ come from the germline V gene.